A single sample is the source of the 29 T cell receptor beta chains below, sequenced in a study of blood T cell repertoires in COVID-19. The assay was immunoSEQ multiplex PCR, and TCRdb's table has in-frame clones only and misses some. Seen here are around 170,000 clones, approximately 74% observed once, and the top ten hold around 3%. Material: peripheral blood. These receptors all stem from a woman of 80 years or more with acute or convalescent COVID-19.

This sequence joins TRBV11-2 and TRBJ1-3; possible D gene TRBD1, 5 bases. V gave up 5 bases and J gave up 1 base, with 6 bases separating them. The germline V gene encodes CDR1 SGHAT and CDR2 FQNNGV. The CDR3 consists of 13 residues. CDR3 amino acids: CASSPGSGNTIYF. The CDR3 nucleotides read TGTGCCAGCAGCCCAGGGTCTGGAAACACCATATATTTT. The whole variable domain, filled in from reference TRBV11-2 and TRBJ1-3, reads EAGVAQSPRYKIIEKRQSVAFWCNPISGHATLYWYQQILGQGPKLLIQFQNNGVVDDSQLPKDRFSAERLKGVDSTLKIQPAKLEDSAVYLCASSPGSGNTIYFGEGSWLTVV.

The chain couples TRBV10-1 to TRBJ2-5; 9 nucleotides align to TRBD1. V gave up 6 bases and J gave up 5 bases; unmatched junction bases: 13. The CDR3 is made up of 16 amino acids. CDR1 is WNHNN, CDR2 SYGVQD, per germline (reference sequence). The CDR3 loop reads CASSSESTGGYETQYF. CDR3 bases: TGCGCCAGCAGCAGTGAGTCGACAGGGGGATACGAGACCCAGTACTTC.

The chain employs TRBV14 and TRBJ2-3; 8 bases line up with TRBD2. CDR1 and CDR2 (germline): SGHDN, FVKESK. J was trimmed by 3 bases and V by 0 bases; bases with no gene match: 8. CDR3 length: 17 amino acids. Here the CDR3 reads CASSQDLAAGVTDTQYF. CDR3 sequence (DNA): TGTGCCAGCAGCCAAGATCTGGCAGCGGGAGTGACAGATACGCAGTATTTT.

V gene TRBV9 combines with J gene TRBJ2-3, with 13 bases fitting TRBD2. V dropped 0 bases and J dropped 8; count of bases not matched to a gene: 6. CDR1 SGDLS and CDR2 YYNGEE come from the germline V gene. This CDR3 comprises 16 residues. CDR3 coding DNA: TGTGCCAGCAGCGTAGGGGGACTAGCGGGACTTGGTACGCAGTATTTT. It encodes CASSVGGLAGLGTQYF.

The rearrangement joins TRBV28 to TRBJ2-3; TRBD2 matches 14 bases. Per the germline V gene, CDR1 is MDHEN and CDR2 is SYDVKM. The V segment lost 5 bases and the J segment 7 bases; nucleotides outside the gene matches: 8. The CDR3 loop spans 16 amino acids. The CDR3: CASSRSGTSGGNTQYF. In nucleotides, the CDR3 is TGTGCCAGCAGTCGCTCCGGGACTAGCGGGGGTAATACGCAGTATTTT.

V usage is TRBV13 and J usage is TRBJ2-2; TRBD2 aligns across 9 bases. Trimming cost V 5 bases and J 0 bases; bases outside gene matches: 4. The CDR3 is 16 amino acids. Looked up from germline, CDR1 is PRHDT and CDR2 is FYEKMQ (reference sequence). As DNA, the CDR3 is TGTGCCAGCAGCACATTAGCGGGGGCGAACACCGGGGAGCTGTTTTTT. This gives the protein CASSTLAGANTGELFF.

V and J are TRBV14 and TRBJ2-5; 12 bases align to TRBD1. Germline assignment: CDR1 SGHDN and CDR2 FVKESK. The ends lost 1 base at V and 5 bases at J; junction bases unmatched: 5. The CDR3 extends over 16 amino acids. This CDR3 is CASSQVGQGAEETQYF. CDR3 nucleotides: TGTGCCAGCAGCCAAGTGGGACAGGGGGCCGAGGAGACCCAGTACTTC. The whole variable domain, filled in from reference TRBV14 and TRBJ2-5, reads EAGVTQFPSHSVIEKGQTVTLRCDPISGHDNLYWYRRVMGKEIKFLLHFVKESKQDESGMPNNRFLAERTGGTYSTLKVQPAELEDSGVYFCASSQVGQGAEETQYFGPGTRLLVL.

V and J are TRBV25-1 and TRBJ1-1, with TRBD1 as a possible D gene (6 bases). The V gene's germline CDR1 is MGHDK and CDR2 SYGVNS. Trimming pared 1 base from V and 7 bases from J, leaving 13 bases between. This CDR3 contains 14 residues. As DNA, the CDR3 is TGTGCCAGCAGTGAATTAAGGGGGACCCATGAAGCTTTCTTT. It translates to CASSELRGTHEAFF.

The chain recombines TRBV27 with TRBJ2-3; TRBD2 is a possible D gene (5 bases). The CDR3 is made up of 16 amino acids. The ends were cut back, 3 bases at V and 0 bases at J, with 13 bases in the middle. Per germline, CDR1 MNHEY and CDR2 SMNVEV (reference sequence). CDR3 in amino acids: CASSFTSGLSTDTQYF. For the CDR3, the DNA is TGTGCCAGCAGTTTCACCAGCGGTCTTAGCACAGATACGCAGTATTTT.

The sample holds one count of this clone. The chain recombines TRBV2 with TRBJ1-6; weak D call: TRBD1 (6 bases). Germline-derived CDR1 and CDR2 are SNHLY and FYNNEI. The CDR3 consists of 14 residues. The ends were cut back, 6 bases at V and 10 bases at J, with 16 bases in the middle. The CDR3 nucleotides are TGTGCCAGCAGGGGACACCGCTCAGGGTCACCCCTCCACTTT. Its protein product is CASRGHRSGSPLHF.

The chain is built from TRBV10-3 and TRBJ2-6; 10 nucleotides match TRBD1. V shed 3 bases, J shed 0 bases, and the junction held 11 bases outside the gene matches. Germline assignment: CDR1 ENHRY and CDR2 SYGVKD. This CDR3 region has 20 residues. CDR3 bases: TGTGCCATCAGTGATGCCGGGACAGGGGTTCTCTACTCTGGGGCCAACGTCCTGACTTTC. Protein: CAISDAGTGVLYSGANVLTF.

This clone was detected only once. The chain is built from TRBV3-1 (or the pseudogene TRBV3-2) and TRBJ1-2; 8 bases align to TRBD1. From germline, CDR1 is LGHDT and CDR2 YNNKEL (reference sequence). The junction had 5 bases not matched to a gene; V was cut back by 3 bases and J by 2 bases. There are 15 residues in the CDR3. The CDR3: CASSHRDRTNYGYTF. The CDR3 nucleotides read TGTGCCAGCAGCCATCGGGACAGGACAAACTATGGCTACACCTTC.

The chain uses TRBV21-1 and TRBJ2-1; TRBD2, the table's D call, lacks a check against the DNA. TRBV21-1 is annotated as a pseudogene. This CDR3 is 21 amino acids long. DNA of the CDR3: TGTGCCAGCTGTCCAAAGGGAAAGACTAGCGGGAGGGCAGGCACCTACAATGAGCAGTTCTTC. The encoded protein is CASCPKGKTSGRAGTYNEQFF.

The chain has TRBV6-5 and TRBJ2-3; 9 bases match TRBD2. The J segment lost 5 bases and the V segment lost 6 bases, leaving 6 bases of the junction unmatched. This CDR3 has 14 amino acids. The V gene's germline CDR1 is MNHEY and CDR2 SVGAGI. This chain's CDR3 is CASRREGLLDTQYF. The CDR3 region has the DNA TGTGCCAGCAGGCGGGAGGGCCTTTTAGATACGCAGTATTTT.

The sample holds one count of this clone. This rearrangement joins TRBV7-2 to TRBJ2-1; TRBD1 is a possible D gene (5 bases). Germline CDR1 is SGHTA and CDR2 is FQGNSA. V lost 0 bases to trimming and J lost 5 bases, with 20 bases between them. CDR3 length: 18 amino acids. The CDR3 sequence is CASSLARIGQTRHNEQFF. In nucleotides, the CDR3 is TGTGCCAGCAGCTTAGCGCGTATCGGACAAACCAGACACAATGAGCAGTTCTTC.

The chain uses TRBV28 and TRBJ2-3; 8 positions match TRBD1. This CDR3 has 16 residues. The V gene's germline CDR1 is MDHEN and CDR2 SYDVKM. The V and J ends lost 4 bases and 2 bases, in that order; junction bases with no gene match: 8. The CDR3 coding sequence is TGTGCCAGCAGTTCCAGCGACAGGGGATTCACAGATACGCAGTATTTT. It codes for CASSSSDRGFTDTQYF. The full variable domain, its missing parts supplied by reference TRBV28 and TRBJ2-3, is DVKVTQSSRYLVKRTGEKVFLECVQDMDHENMFWYRQDPGLGLRLIYFSYDVKMKEKGDIPEGYSVSREKKERFSLILESASTNQTSMYLCASSSSDRGFTDTQYFGPGTRLTVL.

The chain is built from TRBV6-5 and TRBJ1-5; the D is unclear. Between the trimmed V and J ends, which lost 2 bases and 0 bases, there was a span of 8 bases. The germline gives CDR1 MNHEY, CDR2 SVGAGI. This CDR3 comprises 15 residues. The CDR3 loop reads CASSYGHYSNQPQHF. The DNA of the CDR3 is TGTGCCAGCAGTTACGGTCACTATAGCAATCAGCCCCAGCATTTT.

The rearrangement uses TRBV7-9 and TRBJ2-5; 10 nucleotides match TRBD1. The germline V gene encodes CDR1 SEHNR and CDR2 FQNEAQ (reference sequence). CDR3 length equals 16 residues. Trimming removed 5 bases from V and 3 bases from J; junction bases left unmatched: 9. The CDR3 is CASSPGDRGQKETQYF. The CDR3 bases are TGTGCCAGCAGCCCCGGAGACAGGGGGCAAAAAGAGACCCAGTACTTC. Based on the CDR3 plus reference TRBV7-9 and TRBJ2-5, the full variable domain is DTGVSQNPRHKITKRGQNVTFRCDPISEHNRLYWYRQTLGQGPEFLTYFQNEAQLEKSRLLSDRFSAERPKGSFSTLEIQRTEQGDSAMYLCASSPGDRGQKETQYFGPGTRLLVL.

This rearrangement joins TRBV28 to TRBJ2-1, with 12 bases matching TRBD2. This CDR3 has 13 residues. Per germline, CDR1 MDHEN and CDR2 SYDVKM. V trimming: 8 bases; J trimming: 10 bases; junction bases outside the gene matches: 6. The CDR3 here is CASGLAGYGEQFF. CDR3 DNA sequence: TGTGCCAGCGGACTAGCGGGATACGGGGAGCAGTTCTTC.

The V and J genes are TRBV27 and TRBJ2-1, with TRBD1 matching over 8 bases. Trimming cost V 6 bases and J 4 bases; bases outside gene matches: 5. In germline, CDR1 is MNHEY, CDR2 SMNVEV (reference sequence). The CDR3 totals 14 residues. The CDR3 region is CASRGDRPYNEQFF. DNA for the CDR3: TGTGCCAGCAGGGGGGACAGGCCATACAATGAGCAGTTCTTC.

This clone was found many times. The chain has TRBV27 and TRBJ1-2; 7 bases agree with TRBD1. J lost 0 bases, V lost 6 bases, and 4 bases had no gene match. This CDR3 comprises 14 residues. The germline V gene encodes CDR1 MNHEY and CDR2 SMNVEV (reference sequence). The DNA for the CDR3 is TGTGCCAGCAGGGGACAGAGAGCTAACTATGGCTACACCTTC. It specifies CASRGQRANYGYTF.

To note about this clone: This specimen includes other DNA sequences encoding the same CDR3. The chain combines TRBV28 with TRBJ2-7, with 11 bases aligning to TRBD1. CDR1 and CDR2 (germline): MDHEN, SYDVKM. There are 15 residues in the CDR3. V lost 5 bases to trimming and J lost 4 bases; unmatched junction nucleotides: 7. The DNA for the CDR3 is TGTGCCAGCAGTACCCGGGACAGGGGGAGTTACGAGCAGTACTTC. This gives the protein CASSTRDRGSYEQYF.

The chain carries TRBV29-1 and TRBJ2-7, with 9 bases lining up with TRBD1. Germline V gene data show CDR1 as SQVTM and CDR2 as ANQGSEA. The CDR3 consists of 11 residues. V was clipped by 4 bases and J by 5 bases; unmatched bases: 0. The CDR3 loop is CSVGQGDEQYF. CDR3 DNA: TGCAGCGTTGGACAGGGGGACGAGCAGTACTTC.

This clone was recorded a few times. This chain links TRBV19 with TRBJ2-1, with 7 bases fitting TRBD2. The germline gives CDR1 LNHDA, CDR2 SQIVND (reference sequence). The CDR3 has 15 amino acids. Trimming at V came to 3 bases and at J to 4 bases, leaving 6 bases not matched to a gene. CDR3 bases: TGTGCCAGTAGTATTTCCAGCGGGGATTACAATGAGCAGTTCTTC. This encodes CASSISSGDYNEQFF.

The rearrangement uses TRBV5-4 and TRBJ2-1; a possible D gene is TRBD1 (5 bases). Germline-derived CDR1 and CDR2 are SGHNT and YYREEE (reference sequence). This CDR3 has 14 residues. V gave up 1 base and J gave up 0 bases, with 5 bases separating them. The CDR3 protein is CASSLQGSYNEQFF. The DNA for the CDR3 is TGTGCCAGCAGCTTGCAGGGCTCCTACAATGAGCAGTTCTTC.

This chain links TRBV6-2 or TRBV6-3 with TRBJ2-7; D is undetermined. Trimming stripped 6 bases from V and 0 bases from J, with 15 bases between. Per the germline V gene, CDR1 is MNHEY and CDR2 is SVGEGT. The CDR3 has 15 amino acids. The CDR3 nucleotides read TGTGCCAGCAGCTCCCTGAACCTATTCTCCTACGAGCAGTACTTC. It specifies CASSSLNLFSYEQYF.

This chain connects TRBV11-2 to TRBJ2-7; D is unclear. CDR1 and CDR2 (germline): SGHAT, FQNNGV. There are 16 residues in the CDR3. V was clipped by 4 bases and J by 7 bases, with 23 bases between them. CDR3 protein: CASSSSDGYYGVEQYF. The CDR3, as DNA: TGTGCCAGCAGCTCAAGCGACGGGTATTACGGTGTGGAGCAGTACTTC.

V and J are TRBV10-1 and TRBJ2-1; TRBD2 agrees at 12 bases. J gave up 7 bases and V 5 bases, and 3 bases lay outside the gene matches. Germline V gives CDR1 WNHNN, CDR2 SYGVQD (reference sequence). This CDR3 region has 14 residues. CDR3 in amino acids: CASSPGTSGNEQFF. In DNA, the CDR3 is TGCGCCAGCAGTCCCGGGACTAGCGGGAATGAGCAGTTCTTC.

The rearrangement uses TRBV9 and TRBJ1-2; the D is unclear. This CDR3 is 14 amino acids long. CDR1 and CDR2 (germline): SGDLS, YYNGEE. Trimming stripped 3 bases from V and 3 bases from J, with 12 bases between. CDR3: CASSAGGGDYGYTF. The CDR3 DNA sequence: TGTGCCAGCAGCGCGGGAGGCGGGGACTATGGCTACACCTTC.